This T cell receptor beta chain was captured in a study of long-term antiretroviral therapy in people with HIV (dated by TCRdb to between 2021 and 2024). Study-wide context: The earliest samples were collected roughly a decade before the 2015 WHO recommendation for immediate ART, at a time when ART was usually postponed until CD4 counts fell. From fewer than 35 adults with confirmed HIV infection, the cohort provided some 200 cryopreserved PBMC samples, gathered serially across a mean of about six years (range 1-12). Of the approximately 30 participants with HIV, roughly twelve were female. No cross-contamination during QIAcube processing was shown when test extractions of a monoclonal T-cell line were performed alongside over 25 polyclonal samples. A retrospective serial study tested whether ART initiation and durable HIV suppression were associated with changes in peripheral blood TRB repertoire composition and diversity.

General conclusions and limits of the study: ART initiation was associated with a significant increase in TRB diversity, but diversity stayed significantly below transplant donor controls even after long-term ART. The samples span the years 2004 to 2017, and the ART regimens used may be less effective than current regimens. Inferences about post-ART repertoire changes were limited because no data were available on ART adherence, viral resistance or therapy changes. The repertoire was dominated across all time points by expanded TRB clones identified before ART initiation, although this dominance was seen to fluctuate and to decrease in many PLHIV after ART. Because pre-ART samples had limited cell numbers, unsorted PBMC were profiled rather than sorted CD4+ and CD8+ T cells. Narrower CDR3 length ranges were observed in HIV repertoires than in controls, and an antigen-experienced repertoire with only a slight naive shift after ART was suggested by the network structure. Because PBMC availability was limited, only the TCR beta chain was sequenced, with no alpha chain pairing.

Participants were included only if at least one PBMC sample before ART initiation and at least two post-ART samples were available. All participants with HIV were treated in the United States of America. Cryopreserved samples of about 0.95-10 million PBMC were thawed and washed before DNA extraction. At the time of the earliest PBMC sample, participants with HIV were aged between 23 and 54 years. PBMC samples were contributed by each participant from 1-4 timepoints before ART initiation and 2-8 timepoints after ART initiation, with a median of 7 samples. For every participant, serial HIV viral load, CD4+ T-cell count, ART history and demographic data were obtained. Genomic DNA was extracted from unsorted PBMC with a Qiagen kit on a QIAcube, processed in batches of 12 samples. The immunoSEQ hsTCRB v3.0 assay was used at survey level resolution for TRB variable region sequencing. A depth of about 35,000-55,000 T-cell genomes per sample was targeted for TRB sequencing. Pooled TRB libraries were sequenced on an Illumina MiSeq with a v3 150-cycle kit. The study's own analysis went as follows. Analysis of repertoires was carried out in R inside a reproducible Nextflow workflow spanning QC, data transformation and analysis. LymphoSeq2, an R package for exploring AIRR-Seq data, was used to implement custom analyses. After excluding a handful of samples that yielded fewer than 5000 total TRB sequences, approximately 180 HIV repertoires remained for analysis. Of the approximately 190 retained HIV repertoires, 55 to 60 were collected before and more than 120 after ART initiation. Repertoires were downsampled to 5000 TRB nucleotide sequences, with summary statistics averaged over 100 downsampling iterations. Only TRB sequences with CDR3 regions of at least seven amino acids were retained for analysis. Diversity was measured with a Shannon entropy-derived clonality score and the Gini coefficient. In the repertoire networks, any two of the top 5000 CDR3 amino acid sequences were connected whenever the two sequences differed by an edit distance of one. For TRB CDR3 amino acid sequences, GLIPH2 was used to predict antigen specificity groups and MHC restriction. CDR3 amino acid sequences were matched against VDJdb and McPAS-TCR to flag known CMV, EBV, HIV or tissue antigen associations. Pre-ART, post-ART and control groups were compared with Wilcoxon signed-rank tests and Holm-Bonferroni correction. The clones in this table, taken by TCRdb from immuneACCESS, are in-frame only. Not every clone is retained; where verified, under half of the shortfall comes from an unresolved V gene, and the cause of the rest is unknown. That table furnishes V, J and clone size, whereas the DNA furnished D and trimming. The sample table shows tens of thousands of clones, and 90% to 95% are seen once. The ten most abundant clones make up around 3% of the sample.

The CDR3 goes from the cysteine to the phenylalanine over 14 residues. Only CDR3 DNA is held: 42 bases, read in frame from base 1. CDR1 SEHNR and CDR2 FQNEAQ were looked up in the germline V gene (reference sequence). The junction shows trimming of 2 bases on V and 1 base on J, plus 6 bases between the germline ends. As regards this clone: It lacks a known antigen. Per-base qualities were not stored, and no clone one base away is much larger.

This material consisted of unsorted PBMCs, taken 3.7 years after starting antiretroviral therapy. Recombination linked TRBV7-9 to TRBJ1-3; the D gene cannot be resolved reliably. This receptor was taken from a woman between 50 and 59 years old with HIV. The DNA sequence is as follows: TGTGCCAGCAGCTTATTAGGGTCTGGAAACACCATATATTTT. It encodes CASSLLGSGNTIYF.